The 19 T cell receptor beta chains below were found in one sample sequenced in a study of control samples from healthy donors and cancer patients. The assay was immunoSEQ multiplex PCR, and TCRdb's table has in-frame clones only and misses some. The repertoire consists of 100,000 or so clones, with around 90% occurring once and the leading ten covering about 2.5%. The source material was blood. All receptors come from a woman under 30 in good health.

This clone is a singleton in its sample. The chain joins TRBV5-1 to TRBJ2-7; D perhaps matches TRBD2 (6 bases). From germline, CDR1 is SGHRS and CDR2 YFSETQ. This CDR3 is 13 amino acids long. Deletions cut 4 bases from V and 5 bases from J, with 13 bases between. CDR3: CASSAAGRNEQYF. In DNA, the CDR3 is TGCGCCAGCAGCGCTGCAGGGAGGAACGAGCAGTACTTC.

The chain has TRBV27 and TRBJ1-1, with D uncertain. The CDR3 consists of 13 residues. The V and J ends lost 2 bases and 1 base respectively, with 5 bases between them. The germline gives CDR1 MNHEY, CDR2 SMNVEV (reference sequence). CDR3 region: CASSLTANTEAFF. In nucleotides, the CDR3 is TGTGCCAGCAGTTTAACGGCGAACACTGAAGCTTTCTTT.

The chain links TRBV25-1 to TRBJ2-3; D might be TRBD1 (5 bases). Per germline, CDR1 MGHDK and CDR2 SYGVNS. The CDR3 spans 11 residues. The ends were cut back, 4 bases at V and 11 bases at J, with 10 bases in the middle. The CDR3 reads CASSGYGQQYF. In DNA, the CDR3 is TGTGCCAGCAGTGGATATGGACAGCAGTATTTT.

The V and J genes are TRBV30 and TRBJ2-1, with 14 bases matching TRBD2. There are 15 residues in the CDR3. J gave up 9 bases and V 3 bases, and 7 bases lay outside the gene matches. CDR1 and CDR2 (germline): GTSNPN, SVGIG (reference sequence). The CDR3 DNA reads TGTGCCTGGAGGGGACTAGCGGGGGATCTTGGTGAGCAGTTCTTC. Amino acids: CAWRGLAGDLGEQFF.

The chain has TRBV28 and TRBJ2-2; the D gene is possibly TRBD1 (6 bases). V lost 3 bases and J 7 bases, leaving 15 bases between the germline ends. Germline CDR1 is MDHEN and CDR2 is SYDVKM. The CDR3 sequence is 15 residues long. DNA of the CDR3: TGTGCCAGCAGTTTTTTCAGGGGTCTTGGCGGGGAGCTGTTTTTT. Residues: CASSFFRGLGGELFF. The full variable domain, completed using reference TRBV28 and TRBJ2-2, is DVKVTQSSRYLVKRTGEKVFLECVQDMDHENMFWYRQDPGLGLRLIYFSYDVKMKEKGDIPEGYSVSREKKERFSLILESASTNQTSMYLCASSFFRGLGGELFFGEGSRLTVL.

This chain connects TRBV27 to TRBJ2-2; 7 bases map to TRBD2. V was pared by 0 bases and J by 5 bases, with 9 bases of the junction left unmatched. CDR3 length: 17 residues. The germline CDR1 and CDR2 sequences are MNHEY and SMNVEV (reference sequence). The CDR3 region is CASSLSWLAVKTGELFF. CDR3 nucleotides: TGTGCCAGCAGTTTATCGTGGCTAGCGGTTAAAACCGGGGAGCTGTTTTTT.

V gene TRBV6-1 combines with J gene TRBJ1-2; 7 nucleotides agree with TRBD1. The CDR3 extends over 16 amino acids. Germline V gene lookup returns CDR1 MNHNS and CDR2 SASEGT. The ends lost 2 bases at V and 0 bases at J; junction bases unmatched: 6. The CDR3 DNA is TGTGCCAGCAGTGAACTGAACAGGGGAGCTAACTATGGCTACACCTTC. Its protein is CASSELNRGANYGYTF.

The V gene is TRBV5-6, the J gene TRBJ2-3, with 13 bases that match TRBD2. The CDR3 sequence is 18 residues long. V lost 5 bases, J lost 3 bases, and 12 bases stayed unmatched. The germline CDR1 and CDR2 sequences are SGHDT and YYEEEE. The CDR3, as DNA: TGTGCCAGCAGGCCGGGCGGACTAGCGGGAGCAGGGACAGATACGCAGTATTTT. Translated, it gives CASRPGGLAGAGTDTQYF.

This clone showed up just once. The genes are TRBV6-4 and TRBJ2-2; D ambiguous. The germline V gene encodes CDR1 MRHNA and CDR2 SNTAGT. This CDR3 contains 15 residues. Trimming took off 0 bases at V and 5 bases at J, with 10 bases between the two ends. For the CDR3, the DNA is TGTGCCAGCAGTGACTCAGGGCAGTGGACCGGGGAGCTGTTTTTT. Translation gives CASSDSGQWTGELFF.

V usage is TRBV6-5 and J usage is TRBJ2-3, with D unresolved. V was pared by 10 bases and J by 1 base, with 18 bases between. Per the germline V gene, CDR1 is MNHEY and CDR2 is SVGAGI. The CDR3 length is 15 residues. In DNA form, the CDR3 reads TGTGCCACCAAACGGTCGGCGACGGGCACAGATACGCAGTATTTT. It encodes CATKRSATGTDTQYF.

The chain's CDR3 is CASSFRGAYNEQFF. In DNA form, the CDR3 reads TGTGCCAGCAGTTTCCGGGGTGCCTACAATGAGCAGTTCTTC. This rearrangement joins TRBV28 to TRBJ2-1; TRBD2 might be the D (5 bases). The CDR3 is made up of 14 amino acids. Germline CDR1 is MDHEN and CDR2 is SYDVKM. Between the trimmed V and J ends, which lost 3 bases and 2 bases, there was a span of 8 bases.

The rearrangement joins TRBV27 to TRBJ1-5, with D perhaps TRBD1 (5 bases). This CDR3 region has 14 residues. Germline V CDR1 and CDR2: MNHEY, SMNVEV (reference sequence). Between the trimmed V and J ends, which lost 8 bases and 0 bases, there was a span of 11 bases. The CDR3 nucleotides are TGTGCCAGCCGTCGGACATCTAGCAATCAGCCCCAGCATTTT. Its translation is CASRRTSSNQPQHF.

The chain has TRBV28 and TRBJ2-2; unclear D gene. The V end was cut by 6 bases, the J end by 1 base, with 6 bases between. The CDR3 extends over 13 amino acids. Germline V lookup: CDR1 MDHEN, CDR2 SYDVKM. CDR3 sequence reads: CASSKQNTGELFF. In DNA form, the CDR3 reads TGTGCCAGCAGCAAACAGAACACCGGGGAGCTGTTTTTT.

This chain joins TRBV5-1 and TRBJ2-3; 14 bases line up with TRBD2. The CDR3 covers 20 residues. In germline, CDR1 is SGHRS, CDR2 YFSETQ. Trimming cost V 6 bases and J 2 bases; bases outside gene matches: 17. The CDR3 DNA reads TGCGCCAGCACCCCGCCCGGACTAGCGGGAGGCCCGATTAACACAGATACGCAGTATTTT. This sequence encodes CASTPPGLAGGPINTDTQYF.

The CDR3 DNA reads TGTGCCAGCAGCCGAAGCGGGGGGGCTTACGAGCAGTACTTC. Its protein is CASSRSGGAYEQYF. The chain links TRBV27 to TRBJ2-7, with TRBD2 identical over 10 bases. The CDR3 consists of 14 residues. Looked up from germline, CDR1 is MNHEY and CDR2 is SMNVEV (reference sequence). Trimming removed 6 bases from V and 4 bases from J; junction bases left unmatched: 6.

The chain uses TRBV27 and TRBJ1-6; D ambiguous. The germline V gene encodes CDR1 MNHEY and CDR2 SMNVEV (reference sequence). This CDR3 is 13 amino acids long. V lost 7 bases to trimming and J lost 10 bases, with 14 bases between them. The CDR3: CASTHRGLSPLHF. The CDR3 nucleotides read TGTGCCAGCACCCACCGGGGATTGTCACCCCTCCACTTT.

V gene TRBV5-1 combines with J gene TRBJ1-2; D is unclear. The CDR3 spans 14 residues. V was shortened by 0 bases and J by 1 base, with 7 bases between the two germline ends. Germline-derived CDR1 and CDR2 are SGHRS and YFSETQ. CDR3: CASSLAGDNYGYTF. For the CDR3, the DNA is TGCGCCAGCAGCTTGGCCGGCGATAACTATGGCTACACCTTC. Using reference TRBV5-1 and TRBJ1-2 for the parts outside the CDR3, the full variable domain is KAGVTQTPRYLIKTRGQQVTLSCSPISGHRSVSWYQQTPGQGLQFLFEYFSETQRNKGNFPGRFSGRQFSNSRSEMNVSTLELGDSALYLCASSLAGDNYGYTFGSGTRLTVV.

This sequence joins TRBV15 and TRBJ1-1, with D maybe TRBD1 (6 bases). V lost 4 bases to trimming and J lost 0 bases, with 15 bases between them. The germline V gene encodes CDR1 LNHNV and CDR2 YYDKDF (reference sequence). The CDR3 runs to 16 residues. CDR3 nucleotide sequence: TGTGCCACCAGCACCGACCCGGGACACATGAACACTGAAGCTTTCTTT. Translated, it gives CATSTDPGHMNTEAFF.

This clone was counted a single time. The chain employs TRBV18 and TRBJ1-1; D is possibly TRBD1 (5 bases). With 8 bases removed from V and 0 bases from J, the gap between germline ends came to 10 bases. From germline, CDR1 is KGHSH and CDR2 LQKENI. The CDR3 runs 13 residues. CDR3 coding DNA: TGTGCCAGCGAGGGGAACATGAACACTGAAGCTTTCTTT. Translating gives CASEGNMNTEAFF.